A single sample gave rise to the 7 T cell receptor beta chains below, sequenced in a study of T cells after yellow fever vaccination. Each CDR3 protein gets one entry after TCRdb re-called the 5' RACE reads with MiXCR. The table has about 130,000 distinct CDR3 sequences, over 8% seen once. Specimen: CD8+ T cells sorted from PBMCs, collected on the day of the yellow fever booster vaccination. The receptors originated from a man between 18 and 29 years old who received the YFV17D yellow fever vaccine.

This clonotype was detected many times. V is TRBV5-1 and J is TRBJ2-1; 8 bases fit TRBD2. CDR1 and CDR2 (germline): SGHRS, YFSETQ. The CDR3 extends over 16 amino acids. V shed 2 bases, J shed 6 bases, and the junction held 10 bases outside the gene matches. The CDR3 DNA sequence: TGCGCCAGCAGCTTATCGGGGGGGCCTGTTTTCAATGAGCAGTTCTTC. Translation gives CASSLSGGPVFNEQFF.

V is TRBV7-6 and J is TRBJ2-7, with D possibly TRBD1 on 6 matching bases. With 5 bases removed from V and 2 bases from J, the gap between germline ends came to 16 bases. Germline lookup yields CDR1 SGHVS and CDR2 FNYEAQ. The CDR3 consists of 15 residues. The DNA of the CDR3 is TGTGCCAGCAGCGCGGACAGCACTCCCACCTACGAGCAGTACTTC. Protein: CASSADSTPTYEQYF.

This clonotype appeared a few times. The rearrangement uses TRBV2 and TRBJ1-3; D gene ambiguous. CDR1 and CDR2 from the germline V gene are SNHLY and FYNNEI. The CDR3 loop spans 12 amino acids. Trimming took 8 bases from V and 0 from J, leaving 5 bases between them. CDR3 coding DNA: TGTGCCAGCCTGAGCTCTGGAAACACCATATATTTT. This encodes CASLSSGNTIYF.

This clonotype was recorded a few times. The chain is built from TRBV4-3 and TRBJ2-2, with 8 bases aligning to TRBD1. There are 14 residues in the CDR3. CDR1 and CDR2 (germline): LGHNA, YSLEER. The ends lost 4 bases at V and 6 bases at J; junction bases unmatched: 4. The CDR3 here is CASSPDRGSGELFF. Here the CDR3 DNA reads TGCGCCAGCAGCCCAGACAGGGGTTCCGGGGAGCTGTTTTTT.

V usage is TRBV6-6 and J usage is TRBJ1-5; D gene uncertain. This CDR3 comprises 14 residues. V was pared by 5 bases and J by 6 bases, with 14 bases between. The germline CDR1 and CDR2 sequences are MNHNY and SVGAGI (reference sequence). DNA for the CDR3: TGTGCCAGCAGTCAGACGGATGATGGTCAGCCCCAGCATTTT. This codes for CASSQTDDGQPQHF.

The chain couples TRBV29-1 to TRBJ2-1; 7 bases are a match to TRBD1. The CDR3 spans 16 residues. The germline CDR1 and CDR2 sequences are SQVTM and ANQGSEA. Germline trimming cut 3 bases from V and 3 bases from J; bases unmatched to any gene: 11. CDR3 amino acids: CSVDIIIGTDYNEQFF. The CDR3 DNA is TGCAGCGTTGACATAATCATTGGGACAGACTACAATGAGCAGTTCTTC.

The rearrangement uses TRBV30 and TRBJ1-1; D not resolved. Trimming shortened V by 0 bases and J by 6 bases, and 8 bases separated the two germline ends. Germline CDR1 reads GTSNPN; CDR2 reads SVGIG (reference sequence). There are 12 residues in the CDR3. CDR3 loop: CAWSVLRSEAFF. CDR3 nucleotides: TGTGCCTGGAGTGTACTTCGGTCTGAAGCTTTCTTT.